This T cell receptor beta chain was found in a study of T cells expressing NK-cell markers. TCRdb reprocessed the 5' RACE reads, with one entry per CDR3 protein and no DNA. Here the sample table reports a few hundred thousand distinct CDR3 sequences. This CDR3 has 15 amino acids. Germline values: CDR1 DFQATT, CDR2 SNEGSKA (reference sequence). J is TRBJ2-1 and V is TRBV20-1; TCRdb's D call of TRBD1 is untestable without DNA. This receptor was obtained from a woman aged 45-59 years in good health. Source material: blood T cells: a sorted CD56 or NKG2C T cell subset, CD4+ or CD8+ T cells, or bulk PBMC T cells (not recorded which). CDR3 loop: CSATRGGQVYNEQFF.